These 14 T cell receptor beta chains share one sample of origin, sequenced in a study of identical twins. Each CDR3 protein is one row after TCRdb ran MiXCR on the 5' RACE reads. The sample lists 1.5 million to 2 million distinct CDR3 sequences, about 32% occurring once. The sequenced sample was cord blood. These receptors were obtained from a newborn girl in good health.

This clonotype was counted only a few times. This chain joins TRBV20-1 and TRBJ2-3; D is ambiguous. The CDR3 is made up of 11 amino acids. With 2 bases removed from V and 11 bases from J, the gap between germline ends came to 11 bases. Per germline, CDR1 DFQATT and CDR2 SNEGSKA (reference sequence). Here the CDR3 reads CSARPNQQQYF. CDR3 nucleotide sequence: TGCAGTGCTAGACCCAACCAACAGCAGTATTTT.

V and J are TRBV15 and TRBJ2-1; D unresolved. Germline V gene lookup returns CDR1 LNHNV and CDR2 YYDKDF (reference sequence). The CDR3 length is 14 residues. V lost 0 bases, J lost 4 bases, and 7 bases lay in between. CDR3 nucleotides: TGTGCCACCAGCAGAGATTTATCGTACAATGAGCAGTTCTTC. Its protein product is CATSRDLSYNEQFF.

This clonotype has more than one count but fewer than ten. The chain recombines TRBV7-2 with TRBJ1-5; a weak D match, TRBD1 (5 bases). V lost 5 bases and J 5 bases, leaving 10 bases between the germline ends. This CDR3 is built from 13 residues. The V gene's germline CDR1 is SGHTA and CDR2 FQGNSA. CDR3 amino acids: CASSASRDQPQHF. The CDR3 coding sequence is TGTGCCAGCAGCGCCTCCAGGGATCAGCCCCAGCATTTT. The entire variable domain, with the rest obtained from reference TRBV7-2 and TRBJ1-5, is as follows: GAGVSQSPSNKVTEKGKDVELRCDPISGHTALYWYRQSLGQGLEFLIYFQGNSAPDKSGLPSDRFSAERTGGSVSTLTIQRTQQEDSAVYLCASSASRDQPQHFGDGTRLSIL.

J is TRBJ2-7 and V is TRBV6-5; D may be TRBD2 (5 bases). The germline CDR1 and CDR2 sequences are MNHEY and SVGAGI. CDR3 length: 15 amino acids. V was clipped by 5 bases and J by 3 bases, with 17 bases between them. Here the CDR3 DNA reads TGTGCCAGCAGTATGTCGGGGAGTGGGCGCTACGAGCAGTACTTC. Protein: CASSMSGSGRYEQYF.

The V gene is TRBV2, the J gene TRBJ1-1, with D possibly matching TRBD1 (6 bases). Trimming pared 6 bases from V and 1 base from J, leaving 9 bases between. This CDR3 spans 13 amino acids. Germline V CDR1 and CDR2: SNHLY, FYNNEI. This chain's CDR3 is CASRVTGNTEAFF. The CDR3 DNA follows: TGTGCCAGCAGGGTGACAGGGAACACTGAAGCTTTCTTT.

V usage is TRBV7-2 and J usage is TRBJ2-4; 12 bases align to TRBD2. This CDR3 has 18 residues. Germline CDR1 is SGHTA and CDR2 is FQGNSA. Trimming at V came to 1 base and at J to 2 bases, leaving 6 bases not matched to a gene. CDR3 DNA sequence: TGTGCCAGCAGCTTAGGGACTAGCGGGACTCGTTCCAAAAACATTCAGTACTTC. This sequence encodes CASSLGTSGTRSKNIQYF.

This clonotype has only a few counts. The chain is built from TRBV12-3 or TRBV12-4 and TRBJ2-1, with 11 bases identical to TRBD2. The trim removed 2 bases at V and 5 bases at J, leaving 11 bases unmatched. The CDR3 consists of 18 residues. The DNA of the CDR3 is TGTGCCAGCAGTTTAAGGGCTAGCGGGGGGCAACCCCACAATGAGCAGTTCTTC. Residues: CASSLRASGGQPHNEQFF.

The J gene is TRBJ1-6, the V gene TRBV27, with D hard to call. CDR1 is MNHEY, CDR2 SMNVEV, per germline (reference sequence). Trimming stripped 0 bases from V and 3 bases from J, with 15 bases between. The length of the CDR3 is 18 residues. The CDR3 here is CASSLSGTRAGYNSPLHF. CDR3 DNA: TGTGCCAGCAGTTTATCAGGAACTAGAGCGGGCTATAATTCACCCCTCCACTTT.

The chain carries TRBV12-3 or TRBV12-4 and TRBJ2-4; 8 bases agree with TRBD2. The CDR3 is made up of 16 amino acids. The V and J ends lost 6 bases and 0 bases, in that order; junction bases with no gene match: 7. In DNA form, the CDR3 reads TGTGCCAGCAGCCCCCCGCGGGGGGTAGCCAAAAACATTCAGTACTTC. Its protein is CASSPPRGVAKNIQYF.

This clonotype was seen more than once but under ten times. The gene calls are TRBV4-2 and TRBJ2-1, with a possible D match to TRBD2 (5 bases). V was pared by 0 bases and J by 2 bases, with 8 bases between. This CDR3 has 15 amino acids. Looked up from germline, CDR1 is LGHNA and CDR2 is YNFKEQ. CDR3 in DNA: TGTGCCAGCAGCCAAGAGGCGGGCCCCTACAATGAGCAGTTCTTC. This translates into CASSQEAGPYNEQFF.

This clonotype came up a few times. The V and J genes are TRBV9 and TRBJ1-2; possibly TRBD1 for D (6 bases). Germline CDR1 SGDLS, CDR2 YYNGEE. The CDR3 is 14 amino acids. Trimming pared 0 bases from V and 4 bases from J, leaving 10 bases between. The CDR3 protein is CASSVGQGTYGYTF. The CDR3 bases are TGTGCCAGCAGCGTAGGGCAGGGGACCTATGGCTACACCTTC.

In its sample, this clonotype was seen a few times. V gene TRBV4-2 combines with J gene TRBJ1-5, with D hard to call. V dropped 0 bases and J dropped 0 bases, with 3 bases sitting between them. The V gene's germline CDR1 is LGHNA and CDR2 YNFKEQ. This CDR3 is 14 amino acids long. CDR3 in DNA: TGTGCCAGCAGCCAAGAAAATAGCAATCAGCCCCAGCATTTT. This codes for CASSQENSNQPQHF.

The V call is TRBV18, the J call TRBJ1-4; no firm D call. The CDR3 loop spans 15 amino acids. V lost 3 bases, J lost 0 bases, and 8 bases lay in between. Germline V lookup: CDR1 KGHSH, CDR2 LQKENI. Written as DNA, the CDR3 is TGTGCCAGCTCACCCTTGGTAGCAACTAATGAAAAACTGTTTTTT. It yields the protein CASSPLVATNEKLFF.

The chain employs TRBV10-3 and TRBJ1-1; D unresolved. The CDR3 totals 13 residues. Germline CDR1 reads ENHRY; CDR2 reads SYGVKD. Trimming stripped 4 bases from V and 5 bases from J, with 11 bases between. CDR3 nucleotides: TGTGCCATCAGTGCTGCTGGGGTAACTGAAGCTTTCTTT. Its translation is CAISAAGVTEAFF.